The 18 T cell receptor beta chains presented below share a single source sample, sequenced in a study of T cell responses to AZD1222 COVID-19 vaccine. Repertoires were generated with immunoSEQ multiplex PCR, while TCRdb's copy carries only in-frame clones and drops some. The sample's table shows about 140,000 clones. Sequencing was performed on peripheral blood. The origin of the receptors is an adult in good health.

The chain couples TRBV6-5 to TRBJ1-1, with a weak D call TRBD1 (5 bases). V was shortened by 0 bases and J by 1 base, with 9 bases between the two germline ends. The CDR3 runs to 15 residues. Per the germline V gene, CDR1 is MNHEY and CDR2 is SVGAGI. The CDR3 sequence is CASSYSSGANTEAFF. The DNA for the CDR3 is TGTGCCAGCAGTTACTCTTCCGGGGCGAACACTGAAGCTTTCTTT.

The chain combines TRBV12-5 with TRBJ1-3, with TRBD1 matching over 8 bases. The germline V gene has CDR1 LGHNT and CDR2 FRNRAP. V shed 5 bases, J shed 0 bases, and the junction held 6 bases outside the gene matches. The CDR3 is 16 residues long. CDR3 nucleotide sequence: TGTGCTAGTGGTCCCGGACAGGGTCCCTCTGGAAACACCATATATTTT. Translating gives CASGPGQGPSGNTIYF.

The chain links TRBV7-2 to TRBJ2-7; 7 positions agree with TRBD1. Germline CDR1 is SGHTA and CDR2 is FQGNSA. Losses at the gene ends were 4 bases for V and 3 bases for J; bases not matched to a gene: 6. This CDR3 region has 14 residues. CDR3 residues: CASSYQGDSYEQYF. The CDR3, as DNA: TGTGCCAGCAGCTATCAGGGGGACAGCTACGAGCAGTACTTC.

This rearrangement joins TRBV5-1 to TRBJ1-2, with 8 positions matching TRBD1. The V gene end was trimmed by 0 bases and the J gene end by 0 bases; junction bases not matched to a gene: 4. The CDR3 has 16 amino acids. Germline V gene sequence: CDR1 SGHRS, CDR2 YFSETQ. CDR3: CASSLAGGAANYGYTF. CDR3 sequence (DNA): TGCGCCAGCAGCTTGGCAGGGGGCGCGGCTAACTATGGCTACACCTTC. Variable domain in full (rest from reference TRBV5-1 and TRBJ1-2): KAGVTQTPRYLIKTRGQQVTLSCSPISGHRSVSWYQQTPGQGLQFLFEYFSETQRNKGNFPGRFSGRQFSNSRSEMNVSTLELGDSALYLCASSLAGGAANYGYTFGSGTRLTVV.

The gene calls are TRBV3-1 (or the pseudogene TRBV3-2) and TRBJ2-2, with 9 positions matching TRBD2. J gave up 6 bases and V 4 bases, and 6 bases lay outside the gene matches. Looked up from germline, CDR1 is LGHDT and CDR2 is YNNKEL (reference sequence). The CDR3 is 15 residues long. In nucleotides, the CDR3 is TGTGCCAGCAGCCCTTTTAGCGGGGGATCCGGGGAGCTGTTTTTT. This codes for CASSPFSGGSGELFF.

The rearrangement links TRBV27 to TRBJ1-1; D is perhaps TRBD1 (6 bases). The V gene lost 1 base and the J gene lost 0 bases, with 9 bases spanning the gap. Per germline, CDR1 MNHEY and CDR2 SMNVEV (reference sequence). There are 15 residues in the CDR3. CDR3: CASSLFRDMNTEAFF. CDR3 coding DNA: TGTGCCAGCAGTTTATTCAGGGACATGAACACTGAAGCTTTCTTT.

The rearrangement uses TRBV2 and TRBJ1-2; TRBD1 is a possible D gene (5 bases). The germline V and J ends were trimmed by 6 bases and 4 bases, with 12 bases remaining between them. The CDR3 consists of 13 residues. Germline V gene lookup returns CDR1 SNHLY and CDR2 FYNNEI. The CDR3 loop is CASSQQATYGYTF. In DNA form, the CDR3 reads TGTGCCAGCAGCCAACAGGCGACCTATGGCTACACCTTC. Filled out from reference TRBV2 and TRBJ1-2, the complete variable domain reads EPEVTQTPSHQVTQMGQEVILRCVPISNHLYFYWYRQILGQKVEFLVSFYNNEISEKSEIFDDQFSVERPDGSNFTLKIRSTKLEDSAMYFCASSQQATYGYTFGSGTRLTVV.

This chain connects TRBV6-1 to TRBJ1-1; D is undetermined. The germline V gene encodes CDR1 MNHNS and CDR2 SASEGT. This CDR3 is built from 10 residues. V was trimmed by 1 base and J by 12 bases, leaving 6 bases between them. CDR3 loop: CASSEVGSFF. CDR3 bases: TGTGCCAGCAGTGAAGTTGGCTCTTTCTTT.

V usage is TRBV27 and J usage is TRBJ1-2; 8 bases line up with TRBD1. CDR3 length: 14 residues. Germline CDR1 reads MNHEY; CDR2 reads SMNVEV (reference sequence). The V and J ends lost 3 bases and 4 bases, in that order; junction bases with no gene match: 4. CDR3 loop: CASSLIDRGYGYTF. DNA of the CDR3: TGTGCCAGCAGTTTGATCGACAGGGGCTATGGCTACACCTTC.

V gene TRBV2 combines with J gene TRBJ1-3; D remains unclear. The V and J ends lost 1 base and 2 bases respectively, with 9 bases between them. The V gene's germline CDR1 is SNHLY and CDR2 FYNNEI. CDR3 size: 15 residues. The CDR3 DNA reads TGTGCCAGCAGTGAAGAGGGAGTTGCTGGAAACACCATATATTTT. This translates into CASSEEGVAGNTIYF.

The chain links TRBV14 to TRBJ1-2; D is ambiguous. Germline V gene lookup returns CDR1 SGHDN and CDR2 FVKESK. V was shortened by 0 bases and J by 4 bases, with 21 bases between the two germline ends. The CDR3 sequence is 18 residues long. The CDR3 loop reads CASSQEPSPSSIIYGYTF. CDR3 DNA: TGTGCCAGCAGCCAAGAACCGTCACCGTCTTCTATCATCTATGGCTACACCTTC.

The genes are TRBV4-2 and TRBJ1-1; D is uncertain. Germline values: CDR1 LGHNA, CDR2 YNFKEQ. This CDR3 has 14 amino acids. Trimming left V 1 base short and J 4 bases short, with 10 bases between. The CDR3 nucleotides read TGTGCCAGCAGCCAAGTCACCCCCCCCACTGAAGCTTTCTTT. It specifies CASSQVTPPTEAFF.

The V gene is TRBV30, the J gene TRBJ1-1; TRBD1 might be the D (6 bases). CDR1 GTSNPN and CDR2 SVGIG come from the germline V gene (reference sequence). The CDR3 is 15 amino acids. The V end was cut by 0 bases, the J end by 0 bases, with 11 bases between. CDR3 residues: CAWSVGQTMNTEAFF. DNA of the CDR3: TGTGCCTGGAGTGTAGGACAGACGATGAACACTGAAGCTTTCTTT.

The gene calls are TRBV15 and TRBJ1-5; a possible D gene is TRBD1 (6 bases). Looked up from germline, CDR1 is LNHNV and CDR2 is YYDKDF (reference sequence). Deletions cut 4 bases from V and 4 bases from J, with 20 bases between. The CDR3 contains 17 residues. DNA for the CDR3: TGTGCCACCAGCAAGTGGGGCGGGGGGCAGGGTAATCAGCCCCAGCATTTT. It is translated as CATSKWGGGQGNQPQHF.

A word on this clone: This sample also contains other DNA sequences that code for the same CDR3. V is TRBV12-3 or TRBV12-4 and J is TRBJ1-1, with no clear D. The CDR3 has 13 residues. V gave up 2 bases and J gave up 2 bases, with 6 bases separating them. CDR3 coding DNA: TGTGCCAGCAGTTTATGGGAAAACACTGAAGCTTTCTTT. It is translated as CASSLWENTEAFF.

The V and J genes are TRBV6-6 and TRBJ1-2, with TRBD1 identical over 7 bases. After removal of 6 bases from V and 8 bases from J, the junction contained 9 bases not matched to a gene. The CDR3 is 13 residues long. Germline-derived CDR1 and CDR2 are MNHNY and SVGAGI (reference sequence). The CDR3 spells CASSTEGARGYTF. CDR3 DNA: TGTGCCAGCAGCACCGAGGGGGCGCGGGGCTACACCTTC.

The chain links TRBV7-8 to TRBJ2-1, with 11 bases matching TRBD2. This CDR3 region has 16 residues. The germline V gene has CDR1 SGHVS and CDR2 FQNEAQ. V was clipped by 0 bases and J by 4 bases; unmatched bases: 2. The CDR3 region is CASSLAGLAVYNEQFF. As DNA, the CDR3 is TGTGCCAGCAGCTTAGCGGGACTAGCGGTTTACAATGAGCAGTTCTTC. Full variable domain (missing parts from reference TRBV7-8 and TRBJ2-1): GAGVSQSPRYKVAKRGQDVALRCDPISGHVSLFWYQQALGQGPEFLTYFQNEAQLDKSGLPSDRFFAERPEGSVSTLKIQRTQQEDSAVYLCASSLAGLAVYNEQFFGPGTRLTVL.

CDR3: CASGPRGNYGYTF. The DNA of the CDR3 is TGTGCCAGCGGACCCCGGGGCAACTATGGCTACACCTTC. This chain connects TRBV9 to TRBJ1-2; D perhaps matches TRBD1 (5 bases). The CDR3 loop spans 13 amino acids. V was pared by 7 bases and J by 2 bases, with 12 bases between. CDR1 is SGDLS, CDR2 YYNGEE, per germline. Based on the CDR3 plus reference TRBV9 and TRBJ1-2, the full variable domain is DSGVTQTPKHLITATGQRVTLRCSPRSGDLSVYWYQQSLDQGLQFLIQYYNGEERAKGNILERFSAQQFPDLHSELNLSSLELGDSALYFCASGPRGNYGYTFGSGTRLTVV.